Below, 8 T cell receptor beta chains from the same sample are listed, as sequenced in a study of blood T cell repertoires in COVID-19. Measured with immunoSEQ multiplex PCR; TCRdb has only the in-frame clones, and not every one. Of under 250,000 clones in the sample, around nine tenths were seen once. The sample consisted of peripheral blood. The receptors shown here come from a woman aged 55-75 years who had recovered from COVID-19.

The rearrangement joins TRBV3-1 (or the pseudogene TRBV3-2) to TRBJ2-5; D may be TRBD2 (6 bases). This CDR3 is 18 amino acids long. In germline, CDR1 is LGHDT, CDR2 YNNKEL (reference sequence). Deletions cut 4 bases from V and 6 bases from J, with 27 bases between. Written as DNA, the CDR3 is TGTGCCAGCAGCCCCCCCCGGTGGGTAGCCGGAGGGGAGAAGACCCAGTACTTC. This translates into CASSPPRWVAGGEKTQYF.

CDR3 DNA sequence: TGTGCCAGTAGTATTGGGGACAGGGTTTACGAGCAGTACTTC. Its translation is CASSIGDRVYEQYF. The J gene is TRBJ2-7, the V gene TRBV19, with 9 bases matching TRBD1. Germline CDR1 and CDR2: LNHDA and SQIVND (reference sequence). The CDR3 sequence is 14 residues long. V lost 3 bases to trimming and J lost 4 bases; unmatched junction nucleotides: 4.

The V call is TRBV7-2, the J call TRBJ2-7; 11 bases are a match to TRBD2. CDR1 is SGHTA and CDR2 is FQGNSA in the germline V gene. The CDR3 has 14 residues. V shed 1 base, J shed 5 bases, and the junction held 1 base outside the gene matches. This CDR3 reads CASSLVLAGDEQYF. The DNA of the CDR3 is TGTGCCAGCAGCTTAGTACTAGCGGGGGACGAGCAGTACTTC.

The rearrangement links TRBV14 to TRBJ2-5, with a weak D call TRBD2 (6 bases). The CDR3 totals 15 residues. V was trimmed by 4 bases and J by 9 bases, leaving 21 bases between them. Germline loops: CDR1 SGHDN, CDR2 FVKESK. CDR3 sequence reads: CASSPRRGDSGPQYF. The CDR3 coding sequence is TGTGCCAGCAGCCCCCGACGCGGGGATTCGGGACCCCAGTACTTC.

The gene calls are TRBV4-3 and TRBJ2-2, with D possibly matching TRBD2 (6 bases). Trimming cost V 0 bases and J 6 bases, with 8 bases left between them. In germline, CDR1 is LGHNA, CDR2 YSLEER. The CDR3 extends over 14 amino acids. In nucleotides, the CDR3 is TGCGCCAGCAGCCAAGACGGGGGACCCGGGGAGCTGTTTTTT. Translated, it gives CASSQDGGPGELFF.

The rearrangement joins TRBV5-4 to TRBJ2-2, with TRBD2 identical over 8 bases. Losses at the gene ends were 4 bases for V and 4 bases for J; bases not matched to a gene: 9. The CDR3 has 16 amino acids. Germline CDR1 and CDR2: SGHNT and YYREEE (reference sequence). CDR3 protein: CASSVGLAGRTGELFF. DNA for the CDR3: TGTGCCAGCAGCGTCGGACTAGCCGGTCGCACCGGGGAGCTGTTTTTT.

V gene TRBV7-2 combines with J gene TRBJ2-6, with D perhaps TRBD1 (5 bases). Germline CDR1 SGHTA, CDR2 FQGNSA. The CDR3 spans 15 residues. V was trimmed by 7 bases and J by 0 bases, leaving 10 bases between them. Here the CDR3 DNA reads TGTGCCAGCAACAGGTCCCCCTCTGGGGCCAACGTCCTGACTTTC. Its translation is CASNRSPSGANVLTF. The full variable domain, in which reference TRBV7-2 and TRBJ2-6 provide the parts outside the CDR3, is GAGVSQSPSNKVTEKGKDVELRCDPISGHTALYWYRQSLGQGLEFLIYFQGNSAPDKSGLPSDRFSAERTGGSVSTLTIQRTQQEDSAVYLCASNRSPSGANVLTFGAGSRLTVL.

The V and J genes are TRBV7-2 and TRBJ1-2; TRBD1 might be the D (5 bases). The CDR3 spans 14 residues. Germline V CDR1 and CDR2: SGHTA, FQGNSA. The ends were cut back, 5 bases at V and 3 bases at J, with 13 bases in the middle. The chain's CDR3 is CASSPGRGDYGYTF. Written as DNA, the CDR3 is TGTGCCAGCAGCCCAGGTCGGGGGGACTATGGCTACACCTTC.